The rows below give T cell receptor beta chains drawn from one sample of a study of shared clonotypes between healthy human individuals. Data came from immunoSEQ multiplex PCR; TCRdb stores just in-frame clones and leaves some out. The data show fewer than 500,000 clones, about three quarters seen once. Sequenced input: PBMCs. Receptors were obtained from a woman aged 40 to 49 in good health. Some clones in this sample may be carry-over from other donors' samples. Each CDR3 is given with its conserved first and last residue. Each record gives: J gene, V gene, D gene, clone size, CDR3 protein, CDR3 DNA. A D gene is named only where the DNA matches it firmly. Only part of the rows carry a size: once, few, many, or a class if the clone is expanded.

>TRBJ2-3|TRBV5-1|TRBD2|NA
CASSLGLAVSTDTQYF
TGCGCCAGCAGCTTGGGACTAGCAGTTAGCACAGATACGCAGTATTTT
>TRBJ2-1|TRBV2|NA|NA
CASAPPGGGGYNEQFF
TGTGCCAGCGCCCCCCCAGGGGGAGGGGGCTACAATGAGCAGTTCTTC
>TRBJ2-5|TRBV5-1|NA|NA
CASSLSQGQETQYF
TGCGCCAGCAGCTTGTCGCAGGGCCAAGAGACCCAGTACTTC
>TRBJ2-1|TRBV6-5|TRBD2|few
CASSYSGRGVYNEQFF
TGTGCCAGCAGTTACTCTGGCCGGGGGGTCTACAATGAGCAGTTCTTC
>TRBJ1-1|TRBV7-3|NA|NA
CASSLTEGSSAFF
TGTGCCAGCAGCTTAACAGAGGGTTCCTCAGCTTTCTTT
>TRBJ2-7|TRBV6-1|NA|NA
CASSGQAGLYEQYF
TGTGCCAGCAGTGGACAGGCGGGCCTCTACGAGCAGTACTTC
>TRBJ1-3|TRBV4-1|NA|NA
CASSQAGRSGNTIYF
TGCGCCAGCAGCCAAGCCGGGAGGTCTGGAAACACCATATATTTT
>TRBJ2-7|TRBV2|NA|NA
CASLRTRSSYEQYF
TGTGCTAGCTTACGGACAAGGAGCTCCTACGAGCAGTACTTC
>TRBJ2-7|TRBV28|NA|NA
CASSFVGRTYEQYF
TGTGCCAGCAGTTTTGTGGGCCGGACCTACGAGCAGTACTTC
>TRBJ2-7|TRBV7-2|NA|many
CASSLAPTGTHEQYF
TGTGCCAGCAGCTTAGCGCCTACAGGCACCCACGAGCAGTACTTC
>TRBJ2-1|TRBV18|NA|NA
CASSQVGRNNEQFF
TGTGCCAGCTCACAGGTCGGGAGAAACAATGAGCAGTTCTTC
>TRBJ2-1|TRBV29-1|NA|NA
CSVVKLSSYNEQFF
TGCAGCGTTGTGAAACTGAGCTCCTACAATGAGCAGTTCTTC
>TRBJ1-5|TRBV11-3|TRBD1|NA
CASSSHRGGQPQHF
TGTGCCAGCAGCTCCCACAGGGGAGGTCAGCCCCAGCATTTT
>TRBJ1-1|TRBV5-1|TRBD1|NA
CASSQSQGTTEAFF
TGCGCCAGCAGCCAGTCACAGGGGACCACTGAAGCTTTCTTT
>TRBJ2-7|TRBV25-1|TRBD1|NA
CASSGQGADEQYF
TGTGCCAGCAGTGGACAGGGGGCCGACGAGCAGTACTTC
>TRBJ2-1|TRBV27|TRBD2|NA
CASSLYRSGRFYNEQFF
TGTGCCAGCAGTTTATATCGGAGCGGGAGATTCTACAATGAGCAGTTCTTC
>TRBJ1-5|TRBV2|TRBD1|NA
CASNDRGRFQPQHF
TGTGCCAGCAACGACAGGGGGCGCTTTCAGCCCCAGCATTTT
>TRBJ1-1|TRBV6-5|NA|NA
CASSYSLGTEAFF
TGTGCCAGCAGTTACTCGTTGGGGACTGAAGCTTTCTTT
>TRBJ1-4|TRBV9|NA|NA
CASSPHPNAANEKLFF
TGTGCCAGCAGCCCCCACCCAAATGCAGCTAATGAAAAACTGTTTTTT
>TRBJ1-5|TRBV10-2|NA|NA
CASSEPSGSNQPQHF
TGCGCCAGCAGTGAGCCTTCGGGTAGCAATCAGCCCCAGCATTTT
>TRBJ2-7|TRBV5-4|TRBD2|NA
CASSFTSGASYEQYF
TGTGCCAGCAGCTTTACTAGCGGGGCGTCCTACGAGCAGTACTTC
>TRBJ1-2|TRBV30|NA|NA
CAWTPGYSYGYTF
TGTGCCTGGACCCCCGGGTATAGCTATGGCTACACCTTC
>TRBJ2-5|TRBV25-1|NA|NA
CASSGEWGYQETQYF
TGTGCCAGCAGTGGGGAGTGGGGATACCAAGAGACCCAGTACTTC
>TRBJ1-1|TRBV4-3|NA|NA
CASSHGSGGATEAFF
TGCGCCAGCAGCCACGGGAGCGGGGGGGCCACTGAAGCTTTCTTT
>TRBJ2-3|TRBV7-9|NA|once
CASSPGPPYVDTQYF
TGTGCCAGCAGCCCTGGACCTCCTTATGTGGATACGCAGTATTTT
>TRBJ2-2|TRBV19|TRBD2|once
CASSPGGGRNTGELFF
TGTGCCAGTAGCCCGGGAGGCGGGAGAAACACCGGGGAGCTGTTTTTT
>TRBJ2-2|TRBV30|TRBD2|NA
CAWSAGASGTPGELFF
TGTGCCTGGAGTGCAGGGGCTAGCGGGACCCCTGGGGAGCTGTTTTTT
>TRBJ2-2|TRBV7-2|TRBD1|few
CASSRQGFDTGELFF
TGTGCCAGCAGCCGACAGGGTTTTGACACCGGGGAGCTGTTTTTT
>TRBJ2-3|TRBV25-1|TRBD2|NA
CASSEHPRDYDTDTQYF
TGTGCCAGCAGTGAACATCCCCGGGACTACGACACAGATACGCAGTATTTT
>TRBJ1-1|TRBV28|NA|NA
CASSSPGARWGAFF
TGTGCCAGCAGTTCCCCCGGGGCCCGATGGGGGGCTTTCTTT
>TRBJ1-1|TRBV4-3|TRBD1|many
CASSQDPDRANTEAFF
TGCGCCAGCAGCCAAGATCCTGACAGGGCGAACACTGAAGCTTTCTTT
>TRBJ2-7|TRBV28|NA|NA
CASNRTYEQYF
TGTGCCAGCAACAGAACCTACGAGCAGTACTTC
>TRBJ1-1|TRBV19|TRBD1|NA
CASSIKGAITEAFF
TGTGCCAGTAGTATAAAGGGGGCGATTACTGAAGCTTTCTTT
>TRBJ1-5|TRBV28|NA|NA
CASSLSWGLGRGNQPQHF
TGTGCCAGCAGTTTATCCTGGGGGCTGGGGAGGGGCAATCAGCCCCAGCATTTT
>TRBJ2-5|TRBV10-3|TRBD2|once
CAISTGLARRETQYF
TGTGCCATCAGCACGGGACTAGCGAGGAGGGAGACCCAGTACTTC
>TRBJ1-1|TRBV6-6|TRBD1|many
CASSYSTGGTEAFF
TGTGCCAGCAGTTACTCGACAGGGGGCACTGAAGCTTTCTTT
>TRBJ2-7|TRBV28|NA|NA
CASSPRIYYEQYF
TGTGCCAGCAGCCCCCGGATTTACTACGAGCAGTACTTC
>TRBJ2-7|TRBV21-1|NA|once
CASSKVRSGKGPYEQYF
TGTGCCAGCAGCAAAGTAAGAAGCGGGAAAGGCCCCTACGAGCAGTACTTC
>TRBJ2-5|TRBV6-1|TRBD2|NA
CASTPSGRETQYF
TGTGCCAGCACCCCTAGCGGGAGAGAGACCCAGTACTTC
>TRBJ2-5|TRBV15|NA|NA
CATGGTPQETQYF
TGTGCCACCGGAGGGACCCCCCAAGAGACCCAGTACTTC
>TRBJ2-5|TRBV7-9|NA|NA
CASSLGSQETQYF
TGTGCCAGCAGCTTAGGATCCCAAGAGACCCAGTACTTC
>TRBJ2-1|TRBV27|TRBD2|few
CASRGLADGSEQFF
TGTGCCAGCAGGGGACTAGCGGATGGGTCTGAGCAGTTCTTC
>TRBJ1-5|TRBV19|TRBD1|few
CASSTQQGAGNQPQHF
TGTGCCAGTAGTACTCAACAGGGGGCGGGCAATCAGCCCCAGCATTTT
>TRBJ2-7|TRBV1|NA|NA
CTSSHGRGLLSYEQYF
TGCACCAGCAGCCACGGGCGGGGCCTCCTCTCCTACGAGCAGTACTTC
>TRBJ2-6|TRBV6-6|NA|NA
CASNIQSVSGANVLTF
TGTGCCAGCAATATTCAGTCGGTCTCTGGGGCCAACGTCCTGACTTTC
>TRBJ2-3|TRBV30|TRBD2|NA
CAWRPLAGLGVLDTQYF
TGTGCCTGGAGGCCCCTAGCGGGACTGGGGGTCTTAGATACGCAGTATTTT
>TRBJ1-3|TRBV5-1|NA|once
CASSADGTQKGNTIYF
TGCGCCAGCAGCGCCGACGGGACGCAAAAGGGAAACACCATATATTTT
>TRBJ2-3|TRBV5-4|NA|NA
CASSADHPSTDTQYF
TGTGCCAGCAGCGCAGACCACCCTAGCACAGATACGCAGTATTTT
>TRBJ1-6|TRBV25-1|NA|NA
CASSEWGGVVPLHF
TGTGCCAGCAGTGAATGGGGGGGGGTGGTACCCCTCCACTTT
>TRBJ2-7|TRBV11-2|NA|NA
CASTPNNYEQYF
TGTGCCAGCACCCCTAACAACTACGAGCAGTACTTC
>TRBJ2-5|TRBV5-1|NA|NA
CASSLGLGGEETQYF
TGCGCCAGCAGCTTAGGACTAGGGGGCGAAGAGACCCAGTACTTC
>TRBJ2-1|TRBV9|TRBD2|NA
CASSVTSGTSGSLSYNEQFF
TGTGCCAGCAGCGTAACCTCCGGGACTAGCGGGAGTTTATCCTACAATGAGCAGTTCTTC
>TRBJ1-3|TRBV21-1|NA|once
CASRGVSSGNTIYF
TGTGCCAGCCGGGGGGTAAGCTCTGGAAACACCATATATTTT
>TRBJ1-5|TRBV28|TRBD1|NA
CASRRTGSNQPQHF
TGTGCCAGCCGACGGACAGGTTCGAATCAGCCCCAGCATTTT
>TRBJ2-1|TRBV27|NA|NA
CASSLTELSSYNEQFF
TGTGCCAGCAGTTTAACTGAACTCAGCTCCTACAATGAGCAGTTCTTC
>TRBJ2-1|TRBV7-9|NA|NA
CASSYLDNEQFF
TGTGCCAGCAGCTACCTAGACAATGAGCAGTTCTTC
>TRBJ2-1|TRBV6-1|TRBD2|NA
CASSERLAGLEQFF
TGTGCCAGCAGTGAACGTCTAGCGGGGCTTGAGCAGTTCTTC
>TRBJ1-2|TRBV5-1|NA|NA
CASSLDRDYGYTF
TGCGCCAGCAGCTTGGACAGGGACTATGGCTACACCTTC
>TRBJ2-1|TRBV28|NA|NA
CASSFGRRGNNNEQFF
TGTGCCAGCAGTTTTGGACGTCGGGGTAATAACAATGAGCAGTTCTTC